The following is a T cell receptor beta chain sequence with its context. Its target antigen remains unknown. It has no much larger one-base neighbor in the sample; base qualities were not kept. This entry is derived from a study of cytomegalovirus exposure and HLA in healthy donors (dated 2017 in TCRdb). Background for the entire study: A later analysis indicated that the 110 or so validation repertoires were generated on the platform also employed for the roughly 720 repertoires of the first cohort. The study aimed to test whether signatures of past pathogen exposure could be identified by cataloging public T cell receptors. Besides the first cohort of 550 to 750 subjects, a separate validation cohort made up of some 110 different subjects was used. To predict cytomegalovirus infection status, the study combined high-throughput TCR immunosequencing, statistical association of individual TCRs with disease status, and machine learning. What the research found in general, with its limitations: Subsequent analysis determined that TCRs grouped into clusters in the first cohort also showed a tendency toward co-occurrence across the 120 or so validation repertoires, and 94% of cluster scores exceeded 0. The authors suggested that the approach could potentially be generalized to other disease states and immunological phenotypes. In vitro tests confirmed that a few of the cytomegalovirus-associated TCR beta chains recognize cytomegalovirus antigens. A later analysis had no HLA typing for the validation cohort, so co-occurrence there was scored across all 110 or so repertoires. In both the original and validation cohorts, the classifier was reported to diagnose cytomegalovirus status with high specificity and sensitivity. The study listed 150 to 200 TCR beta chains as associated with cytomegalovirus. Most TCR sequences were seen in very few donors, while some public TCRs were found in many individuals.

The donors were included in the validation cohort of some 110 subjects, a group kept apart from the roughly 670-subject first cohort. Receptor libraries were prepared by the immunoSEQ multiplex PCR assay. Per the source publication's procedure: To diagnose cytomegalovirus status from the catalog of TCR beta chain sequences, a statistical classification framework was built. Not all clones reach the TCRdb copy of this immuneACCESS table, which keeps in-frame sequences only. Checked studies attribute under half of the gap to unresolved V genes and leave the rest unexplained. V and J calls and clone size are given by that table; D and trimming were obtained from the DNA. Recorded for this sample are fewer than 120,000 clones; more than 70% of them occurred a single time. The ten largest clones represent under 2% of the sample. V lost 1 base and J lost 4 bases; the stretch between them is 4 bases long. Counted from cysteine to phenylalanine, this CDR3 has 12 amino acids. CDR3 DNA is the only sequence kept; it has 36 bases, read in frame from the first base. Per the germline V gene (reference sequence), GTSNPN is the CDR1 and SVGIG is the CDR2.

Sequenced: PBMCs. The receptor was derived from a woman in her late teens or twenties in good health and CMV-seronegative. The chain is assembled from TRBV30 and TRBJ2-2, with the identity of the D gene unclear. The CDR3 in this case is CAWSAGTGELFF. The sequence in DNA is TGTGCCTGGAGTGCAGGCACCGGGGAGCTGTTTTTT.